A selection of T cell receptor beta chains follows, all from one sample in a study of T cell responses to AZD1222 COVID-19 vaccine. Only in-frame clones appear in the TCRdb table, and some are missing; sequencing was by immunoSEQ multiplex PCR. The sample has approximately 150,000 clones, roughly nine tenths seen once; the top ten hold 2.6%. Sequencing was performed on peripheral blood, taken on day 0 of AZD1222 vaccination. The receptors were sampled from an adult in good health. The CDR3 runs from the conserved cysteine through the conserved F or W. The order of the fields is D gene, clone size, V gene, J gene, CDR3 length, CDR3 protein, CDR3 DNA. The D gene is left open where the match is weak. Clone size is not always given. Where it is, it says once, few, many or a class for expanded clones.

D gene: TRBD1; clone size: -; V gene: TRBV29-1; J gene: TRBJ1-1; CDR3 length: 13; CDR3 protein: CSGYGTANTEAFF; CDR3 DNA: TGCAGCGGCTACGGGACAGCCAACACTGAAGCTTTCTTT
D gene: TRBD2; clone size: -; V gene: TRBV2; J gene: TRBJ2-2; CDR3 length: 16; CDR3 protein: CASSDSGRLNTGELFF; CDR3 DNA: TGTGCCAGCAGTGACAGCGGGAGGTTAAACACCGGGGAGCTGTTTTTT
D gene: -; clone size: -; V gene: TRBV6-4; J gene: TRBJ1-2; CDR3 length: 16; CDR3 protein: CASSRRGGLTNYGYTF; CDR3 DNA: TGTGCCAGCAGTAGGAGGGGTGGACTGACTAACTATGGCTACACCTTC
D gene: TRBD1; clone size: -; V gene: TRBV28; J gene: TRBJ1-1; CDR3 length: 14; CDR3 protein: CASSSRTGSTEAFF; CDR3 DNA: TGTGCCAGCAGTTCCAGGACAGGGAGCACTGAAGCTTTCTTT
D gene: TRBD2; clone size: once; V gene: TRBV5-1; J gene: TRBJ2-2; CDR3 length: 14; CDR3 protein: CASFRTSFVGELFF; CDR3 DNA: TGCGCCAGCTTCAGGACTAGCTTTGTCGGGGAGCTGTTTTTT
D gene: -; clone size: -; V gene: TRBV7-2; J gene: TRBJ2-7; CDR3 length: 15; CDR3 protein: CASSLGVGASYEQYF; CDR3 DNA: TGTGCCAGCAGCTTAGGGGTGGGGGCGTCCTACGAGCAGTACTTC
D gene: TRBD2; clone size: -; V gene: TRBV7-9; J gene: TRBJ2-7; CDR3 length: 16; CDR3 protein: CASSPRWGEGQAEQYF; CDR3 DNA: TGTGCCAGCAGCCCCCGATGGGGGGAGGGCCAAGCCGAGCAGTACTTC
D gene: -; clone size: -; V gene: TRBV6-1; J gene: TRBJ1-2; CDR3 length: 14; CDR3 protein: CASSEVRIYYGYTF; CDR3 DNA: TGTGCCAGCAGTGAGGTCAGGATCTACTATGGCTACACCTTC
D gene: -; clone size: -; V gene: TRBV3-1/TRBV3-2; J gene: TRBJ1-1; CDR3 length: 13; CDR3 protein: CASSQVRSDEAFF; CDR3 DNA: TGTGCCAGCAGCCAAGTTCGTTCCGATGAAGCTTTCTTT
D gene: -; clone size: -; V gene: TRBV2; J gene: TRBJ1-5; CDR3 length: 15; CDR3 protein: CASSSRSSIAQPQHF; CDR3 DNA: TGTGCCAGCAGCTCCCGGTCTTCTATCGCGCAGCCCCAGCATTTT
D gene: TRBD2; clone size: -; V gene: TRBV14; J gene: TRBJ2-1; CDR3 length: 16; CDR3 protein: CASSRGLAGVYGEQFF; CDR3 DNA: TGTGCCAGCAGCCGCGGACTAGCGGGAGTTTACGGTGAGCAGTTCTTC
D gene: -; clone size: -; V gene: TRBV20-1; J gene: TRBJ2-4; CDR3 length: 11; CDR3 protein: CSASSPMVQYF; CDR3 DNA: TGCAGTGCTAGTTCTCCCATGGTTCAGTACTTC
D gene: -; clone size: -; V gene: TRBV2; J gene: TRBJ1-2; CDR3 length: 14; CDR3 protein: CASTPRTATYGYTF; CDR3 DNA: TGTGCCAGCACGCCCCGGACGGCGACCTATGGCTACACCTTC
D gene: -; clone size: -; V gene: TRBV28; J gene: TRBJ1-2; CDR3 length: 13; CDR3 protein: CASSSNSPYGYTF; CDR3 DNA: TGTGCCAGCAGTTCAAACAGTCCCTATGGCTACACCTTC
D gene: TRBD1; clone size: -; V gene: TRBV19; J gene: TRBJ1-2; CDR3 length: 15; CDR3 protein: CASSARQGGNYGYTF; CDR3 DNA: TGTGCCAGTAGTGCAAGGCAGGGGGGTAACTATGGCTACACCTTC
D gene: -; clone size: -; V gene: TRBV30; J gene: TRBJ1-5; CDR3 length: 13; CDR3 protein: CAWSPDSNQPQHF; CDR3 DNA: TGTGCCTGGAGTCCAGATAGCAATCAGCCCCAGCATTTT
D gene: -; clone size: once; V gene: TRBV3-1/TRBV3-2; J gene: TRBJ1-1; CDR3 length: 14; CDR3 protein: CASSQQGHGTEAFF; CDR3 DNA: TGTGCCAGCAGCCAACAGGGGCATGGGACTGAAGCTTTCTTT
D gene: -; clone size: -; V gene: TRBV3-1/TRBV3-2; J gene: TRBJ1-2; CDR3 length: 17; CDR3 protein: CASSRGTGSVGNYGYTF; CDR3 DNA: TGTGCCAGCAGCCGAGGAACAGGGTCTGTAGGTAACTATGGCTACACCTTC